The entry that follows covers one TCR beta chain sequence. The data derive from a study of graft-versus-host responses after intestinal transplantation. Study summary: Induction using anti-thymocyte globulin, followed by tacrolimus and steroids for 3 to 4 years, was given to all recipients.

Assay: immunoSEQ multiplex PCR; the TCRdb copy retains only in-frame clones and omits some. The repertoire holds just over 20,000 clones, almost 95% seen once, with approximately 42% in the top ten. Per the germline V gene, CDR1 is MGHRA and CDR2 is YSYEKL. The length of the CDR3 is 15 residues. Trimming took 3 bases from V and 4 from J; bases not matched to a gene: 5. The clonotype was recovered from a human patient who received an intestinal transplant, so some T cells may come from the graft donor. Sequencing used PBMCs, obtained around 37 weeks after intestinal transplant. The rearrangement uses TRBV4-1 and TRBJ2-3; 9 nucleotides agree with TRBD2. As DNA, the CDR3 is TGCGCCAGCAGCCAGGTAGCGGGAGTACCAGATACGCAGTATTTT. Translation gives CASSQVAGVPDTQYF.